The text below deals with one TCR beta chain. Its cognate antigen has yet to be identified. No base qualities exist here, and no much larger clone lies one base off it. The data were obtained in a study of vaccination and CD4 T cells after COVID-19 (dated by TCRdb to 2022 to 2024). Notes on the research overall: SARS-CoV-2 positivity had been established in the convalescent patients by nasal swab PCR, and mild disease was recorded in several of these patients and severe disease in one. The convalescent cohort comprised six males and four females, including two Hispanic individuals, seven Caucasians, two Asians and one multiracial person. Two doses of either the Pfizer-BioNTech BNT162b2 vaccine (n=8) or the Moderna mRNA-1273 vaccine (n=2) were administered to participants. Post-COVID blood samples were collected from convalescent patients a median of approximately 100 days after diagnosis, with a range of roughly 30 to 161 days. Post-vaccine blood samples were taken a median of 72 days after the second vaccine dose, with a range of roughly 13 to 250 days. The cultures were stimulated with overlapping spike peptide pools from SARS-CoV-2 and from the common cold coronaviruses HCoV-NL63, HCoV-OC43 and HCoV-229E. Control cultures received a CEFX viral epitope pool as the positive control, an HIV-1 Nef peptide pool as the negative control, or no peptide. In 10 COVID-19 convalescent patients and 4 infection-naive healthy vaccine recipients, the spike-specific CD4+ TCR repertoire before mRNA vaccination was compared with the repertoire after mRNA vaccination. The research as a whole found: In convalescent patients, nearly all vaccine-specific clones (304 of 307) were found to be mono-reactive for SARS-CoV-2 spike rather than cross-reactive with common cold coronaviruses. The median count of SARS-CoV-2-reactive clonotypes went up from around 23 after infection to approximately 40 after vaccination, although the change was not significant. The study included relatively few convalescent patients and did not analyze early timepoints after natural infection. Among the post-vaccine SARS-CoV-2-reactive clones in convalescent patients, a median approximately 90% showed up only after vaccination, which suggests vaccine-specific priming.

Library preparation was by PCR. DNA from cultured CD4+ T cells underwent TCR sequencing with the Oncomine TCR Beta short-read assay at the Johns Hopkins FTIC core. Genomic DNA was extracted from the cultured CD4+ T cells with the QIAamp micro DNA kit. The Oncomine TCR Beta libraries from cultured CD4+ T cells were pooled using unique dual indexes and then sequenced on an Illumina iSeq 100. In the source study's methods: Non-productive sequences were removed, and CDR3s that did not start with C, did not end with F or W, or were shorter than 7 amino acids were discarded. Antigen-specific clonotypes were identified using the MANAFEST web application through comparison of peptide-stimulated wells with reference and other culture wells. To be called positive, a clone needed an FDR below 0.05, an odds ratio above 5, and a productive frequency above 0.1% in at least two of three replicate wells. Clonotypes that were significantly expanded in both SARS-CoV-2 spike wells and at least one common cold coronavirus spike condition were defined as cross-reactive. Similarity between CDR3 sequences was evaluated in R version 3.6.1 using Levenshtein distances (stringdist) and unrooted phylogenetic trees (ape). TCRdb took the public reads, trimmed them with fastp at Q25, ran MiXCR for clone calling and kept in-frame beta chains. Rows are unified per CDR3 protein, each entry keeping the most common DNA and genes. The V and J calls, along with clone size, are taken from TCRdb and not from the paper's own processing. The sample data list around 8,600 distinct CDR3 sequences, and about 55% of these were observed just once. The top ten clonotypes cover less than 40% of the sample.

This specimen's treatment or condition label, interpreted: roughly 11-day PBMC culture with coronavirus spike peptide pools or control peptides (ViraFEST assay). The study used the ViraFEST assay, which expanded antigen-specific T cells with peptide pools and then identified expanded clonotypes by TCR sequencing. The convalescent patients' positive SARS-CoV-2 PCR tests were from March to December 2020, which was before the Alpha, Beta and Delta variants emerged in the United States. Each well held more than 1.5 million PBMCs cultured in IMDM containing about 5% human AB serum and around 10 IU/ml IL-2, with 8 to 10 ug/ml peptide pools added. On days 3 and 7, half of the culture medium was replaced with fresh IL-2-containing medium. CD4+ T cells were isolated after roughly nine days of culture through negative selection using the EasySep CD4+ T cell isolation kit. Ficoll-Paque Plus gradient centrifugation was used to isolate PBMCs from whole blood, and the isolated PBMCs were then either used fresh or cryopreserved at -140C. In general, triplicate wells were set up for every culture condition.

The CDR3 runs 14 amino acids, cysteine and phenylalanine included. Only the CDR3 DNA stays, 42 bases, in frame from base 1. Trimming takes 2 bases from V and 10 bases from J, and the germline ends sit 12 bases apart. Via the germline V gene, CDR1 is MNHNS and CDR2 SASEGT. The V gene is TRBV6-1 and the J gene is TRBJ1-6; TRBD1 is possibly the D segment (6 matching bases). Sequencing was performed on CD4+ T cells from blood, cultured in vitro. The source of this sequence is a human donor who had recovered from COVID-19. For the CDR3, the sequence is CASSEFIGGSPLHF. The DNA is TGTGCCAGCAGTGAATTCATAGGGGGATCACCCCTCCACTTT.